A single T cell receptor beta chain is shown here with its context. This clone was found a few times. No antigen is known for it. Base qualities were left out, and no much larger clone turns up one base away. This sample was taken from a study of T cell changes during pregnancy in multiple sclerosis (dated by TCRdb to about 2019). Regarding the study in general: The study looked at changes in the T cell repertoire across pregnancy in women with multiple sclerosis.

Library preparation used the immunoSEQ multiplex PCR assay. TCRdb obtained this table from immuneACCESS and retained in-frame rearrangements with V and J assigned. These tables miss some clones; where compared with another copy, unresolved V genes account for less than half of the shortfall, and the remainder is unexplained. This sample has around 96,000 clones in its table, and almost 95% of those were observed once. Of the sample, around 2.3% is held by the ten largest clones. Based on the germline V gene (reference sequence), the CDR1 and CDR2 sequences are GTSNPN and SVGIG. From its cysteine to its phenylalanine, the CDR3 spans 16 amino acids. Only the CDR3 DNA is retained, 48 bases long and in frame from the first base. V is cut by 0 bases and J by 1 base, and the space between the germline ends is 15 bases.

The sequence came from a female donor with multiple sclerosis, enrolled in a pregnancy study. Sequencing used peripheral blood, obtained in the third trimester of pregnancy. Rearrangement joined TRBV30 to TRBJ1-1; a tentative D call is TRBD1 (5 bases match). The DNA sequence is TGTGCCTGGAGTGTCACTGTGGGGCTTAGGAACACTGAAGCTTTCTTT. This yields the protein CAWSVTVGLRNTEAFF.